These 20 T cell receptor beta chains were all obtained from the same sample, sequenced in a study of blood T cell repertoires in COVID-19. Some clones are missing from TCRdb's copy, which holds only in-frame ones; the method was immunoSEQ multiplex PCR. The sample holds 180,000 or so clones, 86% seen once. Sequencing input: peripheral blood. These receptors originate from a man aged 55 to 70 with acute or convalescent COVID-19.

The J gene is TRBJ2-7, the V gene TRBV27; D may be TRBD1 (6 bases). This CDR3 comprises 16 residues. Germline loops: CDR1 MNHEY, CDR2 SMNVEV (reference sequence). Trimming removed 5 bases from V and 9 bases from J, with 26 bases in between. The CDR3 DNA is TGTGCCAGCAGTGGTCTCGGGACAAAATCTCCTAGGCGGCAGTACTTC. Translation gives CASSGLGTKSPRRQYF.

This clone turned up a few times. This chain links TRBV18 with TRBJ1-2; TRBD1 is a possible D gene (6 bases). Germline V gives CDR1 KGHSH, CDR2 LQKENI. The germline V and J ends were trimmed by 4 bases and 6 bases, with 15 bases remaining between them. The CDR3 sequence is 14 residues long. The CDR3: CASSQGVVIHGYTF. The CDR3 DNA sequence: TGTGCCAGCTCACAGGGGGTTGTAATACATGGCTACACCTTC.

CDR3 region: CASSQDGVPREQYF. The CDR3 coding sequence is TGTGCCAGCAGCCAAGATGGTGTCCCCCGGGAGCAGTACTTC. V is TRBV3-1 (or the pseudogene TRBV3-2) and J is TRBJ2-7; D unclear. Germline values: CDR1 LGHDT, CDR2 YNNKEL (reference sequence). This CDR3 region has 14 residues. Trimming stripped 0 bases from V and 7 bases from J, with 13 bases between.

The rearrangement joins TRBV5-1 to TRBJ1-1, with a weak D call TRBD1 (5 bases). Between the trimmed V and J ends, which lost 0 bases and 6 bases, there was a span of 9 bases. This CDR3 has 13 amino acids. The germline CDR1 and CDR2 sequences are SGHRS and YFSETQ. The CDR3 DNA reads as TGCGCCAGCAGCTTGGAGTGGGGGGCTGAAGCTTTCTTT. Translation gives CASSLEWGAEAFF.

This sequence joins TRBV5-1 and TRBJ2-7, with D unresolved. V was shortened by 4 bases and J by 4 bases, with 9 bases between the two germline ends. Germline CDR1 is SGHRS and CDR2 is YFSETQ. The CDR3 has 12 residues. The CDR3 reads CASSPTEYEQYF. The CDR3 DNA sequence: TGCGCCAGCAGCCCGACGGAGTACGAGCAGTACTTC.

The genes are TRBV5-8 and TRBJ2-7; weak D call: TRBD2 (7 bases). The CDR3 is 14 residues long. Germline CDR1 SGHTS, CDR2 YDEGEE. V lost 6 bases to trimming and J lost 5 bases, with 18 bases between them. The CDR3 nucleotides are TGTGCCAGCACCCGGGGGGCACTTATCCACGAGCAGTACTTC. Its translation: CASTRGALIHEQYF.

The rearrangement joins TRBV7-8 to TRBJ1-4; perhaps TRBD1 as D (6 bases). The V and J ends lost 1 base and 8 bases respectively, with 14 bases between them. Germline V gene data show CDR1 as SGHVS and CDR2 as FQNEAQ. The CDR3 runs to 15 residues. The DNA of the CDR3 is TGTGCCAGCAGCTTAGGGGGGACAACAGGCGAAAAACTGTTTTTT. Encoded protein: CASSLGGTTGEKLFF.

The chain combines TRBV7-2 with TRBJ2-7; D unclear. The CDR3 covers 13 residues. V was clipped by 1 base and J by 4 bases, with 8 bases between them. The germline V gene encodes CDR1 SGHTA and CDR2 FQGNSA. CDR3 sequence reads: CASSLGLDYEQYF. CDR3 DNA: TGTGCCAGCAGCTTAGGGCTTGATTACGAGCAGTACTTC.

The count of this clone is one. The V gene is TRBV28, the J gene TRBJ2-5, with a tentative D call TRBD1 (6 bases). The length of the CDR3 is 16 residues. Between the trimmed V and J ends, which lost 7 bases and 4 bases, there was a span of 22 bases. Germline CDR1 MDHEN, CDR2 SYDVKM. CDR3 sequence reads: CASTATAAGVRETQYF. The CDR3 DNA reads as TGTGCCAGCACCGCGACCGCGGCAGGGGTTCGAGAGACCCAGTACTTC.

The chain uses TRBV29-1 and TRBJ2-3; D not resolved. This CDR3 has 12 residues. V dropped 4 bases and J dropped 0 bases, with 5 bases sitting between them. Germline loops: CDR1 SQVTM, CDR2 ANQGSEA. CDR3 DNA: TGCAGCGTTGGGCTTAGCACAGATACGCAGTATTTT. This gives the protein CSVGLSTDTQYF.

This chain uses TRBV30 with TRBJ2-5, with 11 bases aligning to TRBD2. The CDR3 extends over 14 amino acids. V gave up 1 base and J gave up 3 bases; unmatched junction bases: 1. CDR1 is GTSNPN and CDR2 is SVGIG in the germline V gene (reference sequence). CDR3 DNA sequence: TGTGCCTGGAGTGAGGGACTAGCGGAAGAGACCCAGTACTTC. This sequence encodes CAWSEGLAEETQYF.

The chain joins TRBV6-6 to TRBJ2-7; maybe TRBD2 (6 bases). The CDR3 runs to 18 residues. Germline CDR1 is MNHNY and CDR2 is SVGAGI (reference sequence). Between the trimmed V and J ends, which lost 6 bases and 2 bases, there was a span of 26 bases. For the CDR3, the DNA is TGTGCCAGCAGCCGATTCTCTCATAATAGCGGAGGTACCTACGAGCAGTACTTC. As protein: CASSRFSHNSGGTYEQYF.

In its sample, this clone is medium-sized. The chain uses TRBV30 and TRBJ2-3; D might be TRBD1 (5 bases). V was clipped by 2 bases and J by 9 bases, with 9 bases between them. The germline V gene has CDR1 GTSNPN and CDR2 SVGIG (reference sequence). The CDR3 extends over 11 amino acids. The CDR3 coding sequence is TGTGCCTGGAGTTCAGGGTACACGCAGTATTTT. Encoded protein: CAWSSGYTQYF. Based on the CDR3 plus reference TRBV30 and TRBJ2-3, the full variable domain is SQTIHQWPATLVQPVGSPLSLECTVEGTSNPNLYWYRQAAGRGLQLLFYSVGIGQISSEVPQNLSASRPQDRQFILSSKKLLLSDSGFYLCAWSSGYTQYFGPGTRLTVL.

This chain joins TRBV19 and TRBJ2-1; TRBD2 matches at 8 bases. The germline gives CDR1 LNHDA, CDR2 SQIVND (reference sequence). The V gene end was trimmed by 1 base and the J gene end by 1 base; junction bases not matched to a gene: 6. CDR3 length equals 17 residues. This CDR3 is CASSIGTSKASYNEQFF. Here the CDR3 DNA reads TGTGCCAGTAGTATAGGGACTAGCAAAGCGTCCTACAATGAGCAGTTCTTC.

This clone appeared once. The J gene is TRBJ2-3, the V gene TRBV7-3, with TRBD2 identical over 12 bases. Unmatched junction bases numbered 9, after V lost 5 bases and J lost 0 bases. Germline V gene lookup returns CDR1 SGHTA and CDR2 FQGTGA. The CDR3 extends over 18 amino acids. DNA for the CDR3: TGTGCCAGCAGCCCCGGCCGGACTAGCGGGATGAGCACAGATACGCAGTATTTT. It is translated as CASSPGRTSGMSTDTQYF.

This chain connects TRBV6-5 to TRBJ2-7; D uncertain. The CDR3 has 13 residues. V lost 2 bases, J lost 3 bases, and 8 bases lay in between. The germline V gene encodes CDR1 MNHEY and CDR2 SVGAGI. CDR3 region: CASSYVGSYEQYF. DNA for the CDR3: TGTGCCAGCAGTTACGTGGGCAGCTACGAGCAGTACTTC.

The gene calls are TRBV27 and TRBJ2-1; D is undetermined. This CDR3 contains 11 residues. V dropped 7 bases and J dropped 9 bases, with 10 bases sitting between them. Germline V CDR1 and CDR2: MNHEY, SMNVEV (reference sequence). The CDR3 sequence: CASTRGVEQFF. The CDR3 nucleotides are TGTGCCAGCACTAGAGGTGTTGAGCAGTTCTTC.

CDR3 residues: CASSPHWTFTYEQYF. The CDR3 region has the DNA TGTGCCAGCAGTCCTCATTGGACTTTCACCTACGAGCAGTACTTC. The chain couples TRBV28 to TRBJ2-7, with D perhaps TRBD2 (5 bases). Germline lookup yields CDR1 MDHEN and CDR2 SYDVKM. V dropped 5 bases and J dropped 2 bases, with 16 bases sitting between them. This CDR3 spans 15 amino acids.

The CDR3 loop is CSVFVGTGATGELFF. CDR3 in DNA: TGCAGCGTTTTCGTAGGGACAGGGGCAACCGGGGAGCTGTTTTTT. This chain connects TRBV29-1 to TRBJ2-2; TRBD1 agrees at 10 bases. Germline loops: CDR1 SQVTM, CDR2 ANQGSEA. The junction had 8 bases not matched to a gene; V was cut back by 5 bases and J by 5 bases. There are 15 residues in the CDR3.

For this clone: The same CDR3 also results from other DNA sequences found in this sample. The chain recombines TRBV5-1 with TRBJ2-2; weak D call: TRBD1 (6 bases). Trimming took off 4 bases at V and 5 bases at J, with 9 bases between the two ends. The CDR3 runs 13 residues. Germline loops: CDR1 SGHRS, CDR2 YFSETQ. For the CDR3, the DNA is TGCGCCAGCAGCCCTCAGGGGACCGGGGAGCTGTTTTTT. It encodes CASSPQGTGELFF.